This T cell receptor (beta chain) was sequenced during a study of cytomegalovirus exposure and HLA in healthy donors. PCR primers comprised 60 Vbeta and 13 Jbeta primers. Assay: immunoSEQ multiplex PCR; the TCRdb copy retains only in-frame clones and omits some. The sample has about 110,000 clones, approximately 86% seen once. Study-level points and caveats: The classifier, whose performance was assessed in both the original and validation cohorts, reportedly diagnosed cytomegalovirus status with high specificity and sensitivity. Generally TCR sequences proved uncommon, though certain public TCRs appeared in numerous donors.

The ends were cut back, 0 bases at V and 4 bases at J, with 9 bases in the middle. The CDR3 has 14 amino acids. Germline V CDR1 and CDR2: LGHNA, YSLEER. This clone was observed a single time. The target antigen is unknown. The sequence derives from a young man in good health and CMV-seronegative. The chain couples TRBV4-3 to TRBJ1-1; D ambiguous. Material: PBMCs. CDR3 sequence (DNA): TGCGCCAGCAGCCAAGATTTCGGGTTCACTGAAGCTTTCTTT. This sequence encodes CASSQDFGFTEAFF.